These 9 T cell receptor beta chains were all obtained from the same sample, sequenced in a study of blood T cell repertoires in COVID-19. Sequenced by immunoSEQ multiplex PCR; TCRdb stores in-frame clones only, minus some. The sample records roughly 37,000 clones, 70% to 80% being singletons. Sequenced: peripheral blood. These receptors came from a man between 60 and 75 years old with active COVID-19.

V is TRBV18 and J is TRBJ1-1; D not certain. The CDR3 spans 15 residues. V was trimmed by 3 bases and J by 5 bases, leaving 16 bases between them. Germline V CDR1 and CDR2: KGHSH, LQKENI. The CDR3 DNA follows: TGTGCCAGCTCACCGGCAGGACTGATAGAAACTGAAGCTTTCTTT. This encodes CASSPAGLIETEAFF. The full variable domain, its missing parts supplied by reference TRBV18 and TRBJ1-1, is NAGVMQNPRHLVRRRGQEARLRCSPMKGHSHVYWYRQLPEEGLKFMVYLQKENIIDESGMPKERFSAEFPKEGPSILRIQQVVRGDSAAYFCASSPAGLIETEAFFGQGTRLTVV.

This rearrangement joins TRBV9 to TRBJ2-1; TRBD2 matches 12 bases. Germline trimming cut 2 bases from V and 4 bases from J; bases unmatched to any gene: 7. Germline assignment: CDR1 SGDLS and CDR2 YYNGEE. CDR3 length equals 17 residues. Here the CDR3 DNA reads TGTGCCAGCAGCGTGCGAGCGGGGACTAGCGGGTACAATGAGCAGTTCTTC. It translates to CASSVRAGTSGYNEQFF.

The CDR3: CASRRDRGIYGYTF. The CDR3 nucleotides read TGTGCCAGTAGGCGGGACAGGGGAATCTATGGCTACACCTTC. The chain combines TRBV19 with TRBJ1-2, with 10 positions matching TRBD1. CDR3 length: 14 residues. The junction had 5 bases not matched to a gene; V was cut back by 6 bases and J by 4 bases. CDR1 is LNHDA, CDR2 SQIVND, per germline (reference sequence).

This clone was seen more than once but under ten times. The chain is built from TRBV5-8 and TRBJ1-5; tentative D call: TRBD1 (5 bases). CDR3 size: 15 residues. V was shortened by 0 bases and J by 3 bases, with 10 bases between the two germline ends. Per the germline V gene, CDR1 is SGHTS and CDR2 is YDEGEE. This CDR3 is CASSLVSGHNQPQHF. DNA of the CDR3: TGTGCCAGCAGCTTGGTTTCAGGGCACAATCAGCCCCAGCATTTT.

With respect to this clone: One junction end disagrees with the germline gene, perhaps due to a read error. The CDR3: CASSYQGYGYTF. Here the CDR3 DNA reads TGTGCCAGTAGTTACCAGGGATATGGCTACACCTTC. This chain joins TRBV6-5 and TRBJ1-2, with D perhaps matching TRBD1 (5 bases). The CDR3 is made up of 12 amino acids. Germline-derived CDR1 and CDR2 are MNHEY and SVGAGI.

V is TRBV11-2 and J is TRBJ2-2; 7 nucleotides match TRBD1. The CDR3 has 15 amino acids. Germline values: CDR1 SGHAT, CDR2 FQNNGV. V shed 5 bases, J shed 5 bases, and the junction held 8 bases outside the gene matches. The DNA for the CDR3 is TGTGCCAGCAGCCGACAGGGAAGAATGACCGGGGAGCTGTTTTTT. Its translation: CASSRQGRMTGELFF. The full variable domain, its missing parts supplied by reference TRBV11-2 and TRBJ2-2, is EAGVAQSPRYKIIEKRQSVAFWCNPISGHATLYWYQQILGQGPKLLIQFQNNGVVDDSQLPKDRFSAERLKGVDSTLKIQPAKLEDSAVYLCASSRQGRMTGELFFGEGSRLTVL.

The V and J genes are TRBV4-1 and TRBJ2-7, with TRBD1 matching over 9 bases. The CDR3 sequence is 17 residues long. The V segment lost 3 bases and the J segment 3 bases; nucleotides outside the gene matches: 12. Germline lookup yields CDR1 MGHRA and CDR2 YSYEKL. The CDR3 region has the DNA TGCGCCAGCAGCCACCAAGGGGGACCGGGACAGGGCTACGAGCAGTACTTC. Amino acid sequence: CASSHQGGPGQGYEQYF.

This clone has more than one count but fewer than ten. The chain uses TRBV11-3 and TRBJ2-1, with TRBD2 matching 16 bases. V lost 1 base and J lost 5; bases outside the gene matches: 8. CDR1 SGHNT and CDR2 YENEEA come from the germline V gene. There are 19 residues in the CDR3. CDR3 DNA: TGTGCCAGCAGCTTAGTAGGGACTAGCGGGAGGGGTGGCGACAATGAGCAGTTCTTC. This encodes CASSLVGTSGRGGDNEQFF.

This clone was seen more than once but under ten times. DNA of the CDR3: TGTGCCAGTAGTCCTAGGACAGCGGGACTAGCGGGGTACTCCTACAATGAGCAGTTCTTC. This sequence encodes CASSPRTAGLAGYSYNEQFF. The chain recombines TRBV19 with TRBJ2-1; 13 nucleotides agree with TRBD2. This CDR3 spans 20 amino acids. Per the germline V gene, CDR1 is LNHDA and CDR2 is SQIVND (reference sequence). V gave up 5 bases and J gave up 0 bases; unmatched junction bases: 13.